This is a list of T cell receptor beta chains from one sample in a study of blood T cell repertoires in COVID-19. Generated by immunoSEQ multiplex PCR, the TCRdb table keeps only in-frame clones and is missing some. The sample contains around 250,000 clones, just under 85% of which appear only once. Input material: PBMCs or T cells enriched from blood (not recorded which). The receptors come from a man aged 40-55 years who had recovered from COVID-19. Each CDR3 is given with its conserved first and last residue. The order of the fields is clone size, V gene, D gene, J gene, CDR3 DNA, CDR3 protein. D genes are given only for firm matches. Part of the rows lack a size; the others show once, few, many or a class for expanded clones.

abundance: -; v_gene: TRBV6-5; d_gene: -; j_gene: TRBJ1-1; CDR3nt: TGTGCCAGCACGCCCCCCAGGCTGGGTGCTGAAGCTTTCTTT; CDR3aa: CASTPPRLGAEAFF
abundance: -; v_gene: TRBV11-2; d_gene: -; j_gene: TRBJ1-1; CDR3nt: TGTGCCAGCAGCTTCGTCCCGGGGGTCGGTGAAGCTTTCTTT; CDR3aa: CASSFVPGVGEAFF
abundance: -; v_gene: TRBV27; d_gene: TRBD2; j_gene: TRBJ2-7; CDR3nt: TGTGCCAGCAGTTTAATAGCGGGAGGGCCTGGGGAGCAGTACTTC; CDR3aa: CASSLIAGGPGEQYF
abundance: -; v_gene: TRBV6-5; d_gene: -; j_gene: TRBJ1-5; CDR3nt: TGTGCCAGCAGTTTAAGAGATAGCAATCAGCCCCAGCATTTT; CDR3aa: CASSLRDSNQPQHF
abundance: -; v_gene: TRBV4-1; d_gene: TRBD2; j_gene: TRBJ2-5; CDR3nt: TGCGCCAGCAGCCAAGGCCCGTCGGGACACTCGGGACTAGCGGAGCGGGAGACCCAGTACTTC; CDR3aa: CASSQGPSGHSGLAERETQYF
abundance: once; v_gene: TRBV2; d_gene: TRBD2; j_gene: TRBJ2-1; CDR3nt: TGTGCCAGCAGTGGAGCTAGCGGGGGGGCCGGGCAGTTCTTC; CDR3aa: CASSGASGGAGQFF
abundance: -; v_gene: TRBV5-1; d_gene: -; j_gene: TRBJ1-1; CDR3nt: TGCGCCAGCAGTCACGCAATACAGGGTCGGAGCACTGAAGCTTTCTTT; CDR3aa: CASSHAIQGRSTEAFF
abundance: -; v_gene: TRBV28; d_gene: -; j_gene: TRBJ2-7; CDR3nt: TGTGCCAGCAGTTTACCCCGCTACGAGCAGTACTTC; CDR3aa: CASSLPRYEQYF
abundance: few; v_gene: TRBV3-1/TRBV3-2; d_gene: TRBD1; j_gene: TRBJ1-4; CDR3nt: TGTGCCAGCAGCCAAGATTACGGGACAGGGGCTAAACTGTTTTTT; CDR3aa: CASSQDYGTGAKLFF
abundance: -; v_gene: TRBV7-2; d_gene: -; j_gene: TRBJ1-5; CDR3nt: TGTGCCAGCAGCCCCGTTAGCTTTACGGGCAATCAGCCCCAGCATTTT; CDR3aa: CASSPVSFTGNQPQHF
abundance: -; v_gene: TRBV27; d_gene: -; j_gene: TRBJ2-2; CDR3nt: TGTGCCAGCAGTTTACGCAGGGGTGGAACCGGGGAGCTGTTTTTT; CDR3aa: CASSLRRGGTGELFF
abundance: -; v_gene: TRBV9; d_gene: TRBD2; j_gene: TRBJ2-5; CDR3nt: TGTGCCAGCAGCGCGGGGGGGCGTCCCCAAGAGACCCAGTACTTC; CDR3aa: CASSAGGRPQETQYF
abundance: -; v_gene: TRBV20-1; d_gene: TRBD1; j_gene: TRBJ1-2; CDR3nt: TGCAGTGTAACAGGGGGAGGCTACACCTTC; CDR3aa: CSVTGGGYTF
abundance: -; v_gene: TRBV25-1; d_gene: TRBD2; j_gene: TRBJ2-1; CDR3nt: TGTGCCAGCAGTGAAGGGACTAGCGGGAGTCGAACGCAGTTCTTC; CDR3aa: CASSEGTSGSRTQFF
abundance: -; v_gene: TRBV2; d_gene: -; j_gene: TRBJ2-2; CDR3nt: TGTGCCAGCAATTCTAAGAACACCGGGGAGCTGTTTTTT; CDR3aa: CASNSKNTGELFF
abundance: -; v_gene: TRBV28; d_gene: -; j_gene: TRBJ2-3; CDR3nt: TGTGCCAGCAGTTTAGGAGGACGGGATACGCAGTATTTT; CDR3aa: CASSLGGRDTQYF
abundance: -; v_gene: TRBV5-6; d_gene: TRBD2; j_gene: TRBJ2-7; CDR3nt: TGTGCCAGCAGCACCTTAGCGGGGGGCAGAGAGCAGTACTTC; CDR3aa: CASSTLAGGREQYF
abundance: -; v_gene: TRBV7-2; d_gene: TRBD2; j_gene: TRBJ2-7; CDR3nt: TGTGCCAGCAGCTTAGGTTCTAGCGGGTCCTACGAGCAGTACTTC; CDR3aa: CASSLGSSGSYEQYF
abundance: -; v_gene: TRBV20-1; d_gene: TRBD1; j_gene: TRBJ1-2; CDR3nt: TGCAGTGCTAGTCGGGGACAGGGCTATGGCTACACCTTC; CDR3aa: CSASRGQGYGYTF
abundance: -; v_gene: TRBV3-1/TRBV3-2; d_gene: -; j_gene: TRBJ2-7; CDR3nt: TGTGCCAGCAGCCAAGGGCTAGAGGACGAGCAGTACTTC; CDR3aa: CASSQGLEDEQYF
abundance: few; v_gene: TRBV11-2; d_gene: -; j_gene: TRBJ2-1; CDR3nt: TGTGCCAGCAGCTTTGGGGGGGCTTATGAGCAGTTCTTC; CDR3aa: CASSFGGAYEQFF
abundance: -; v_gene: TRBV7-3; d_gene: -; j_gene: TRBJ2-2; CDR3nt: TGTGCCAGCAGCGGAACTCGAGGCTCGGATACCGGGGAGCTGTTTTTT; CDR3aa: CASSGTRGSDTGELFF
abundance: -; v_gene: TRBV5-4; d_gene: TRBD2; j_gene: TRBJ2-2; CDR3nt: TGTGCCAGCAGCCCCGGACTAGCGGGAGTCGACACCGGGGAGCTGTTTTTT; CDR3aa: CASSPGLAGVDTGELFF
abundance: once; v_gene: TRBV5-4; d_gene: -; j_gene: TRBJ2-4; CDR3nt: TGTGCCAGCAGCTTGGCAGTAGCCAAAAACATTCAGTACTTC; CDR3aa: CASSLAVAKNIQYF
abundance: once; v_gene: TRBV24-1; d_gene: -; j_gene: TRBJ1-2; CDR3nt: TGTGCCACCAGTGAAGGCAGCGGCTACTATGGCTACACCTTC; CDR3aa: CATSEGSGYYGYTF
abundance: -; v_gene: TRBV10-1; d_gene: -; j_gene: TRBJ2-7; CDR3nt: TGCGCCAGCAGTGAGATAGGGGCTGACGAGCAGTACTTC; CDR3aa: CASSEIGADEQYF
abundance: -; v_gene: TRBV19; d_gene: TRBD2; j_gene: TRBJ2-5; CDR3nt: TGTGCCAGTAGTCCCCAACTAGCGGGGGGGGAGACCCAGTACTTC; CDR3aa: CASSPQLAGGETQYF
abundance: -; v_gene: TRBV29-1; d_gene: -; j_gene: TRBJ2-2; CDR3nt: TGCAGCGTCAGGGCCGTCGTTACCGGGGAGCTGTTTTTT; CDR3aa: CSVRAVVTGELFF
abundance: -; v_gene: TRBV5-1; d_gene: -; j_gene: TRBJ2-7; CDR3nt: TGCGCCAGCAGCTTGGTTGGCAGTCGGGACGAGCAGTACTTC; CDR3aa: CASSLVGSRDEQYF
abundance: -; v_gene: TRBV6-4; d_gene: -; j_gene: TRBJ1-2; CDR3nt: TGTGCCAGCAGTGTAGAATGGGCCACCAATGGCTACACCTTC; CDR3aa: CASSVEWATNGYTF
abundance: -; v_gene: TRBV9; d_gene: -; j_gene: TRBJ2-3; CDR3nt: TGTGCCAGCAGCGTATCGGCAGGGTACACAGATACGCAGTATTTT; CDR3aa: CASSVSAGYTDTQYF
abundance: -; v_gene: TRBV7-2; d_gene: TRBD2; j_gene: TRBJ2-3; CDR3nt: TGTGCCAGCAGCTTATCAGGGCTAGCGGGGACCACAGATACGCAGTATTTT; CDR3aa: CASSLSGLAGTTDTQYF
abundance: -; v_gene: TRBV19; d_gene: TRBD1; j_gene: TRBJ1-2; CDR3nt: TGTGCCAGTAGTCCGGGACAGATGGATAACTATGGCTACACCTTC; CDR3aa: CASSPGQMDNYGYTF
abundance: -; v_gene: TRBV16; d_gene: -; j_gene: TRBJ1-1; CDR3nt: TGTGCCAGCAGCTCGGGGGGGAGAGGGCTTGCTGAAGCTTTCTTT; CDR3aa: CASSSGGRGLAEAFF
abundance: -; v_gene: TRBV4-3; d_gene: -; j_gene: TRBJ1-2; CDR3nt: TGCGCCAGCAGCCCGGCCCGGGGGAACTATGGCTACACCTTC; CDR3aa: CASSPARGNYGYTF
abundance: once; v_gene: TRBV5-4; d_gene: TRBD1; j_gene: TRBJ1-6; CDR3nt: TGTGCCAGCAGCTTGGGTGGCGGACAGGGTTATAATTCACCCCTCCACTTT; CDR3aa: CASSLGGGQGYNSPLHF
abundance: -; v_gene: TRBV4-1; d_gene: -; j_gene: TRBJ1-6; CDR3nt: TGCGCCAGCAGCTCAATAGACGGGAGGTTTAATTCACCCCTCCACTTT; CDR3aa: CASSSIDGRFNSPLHF
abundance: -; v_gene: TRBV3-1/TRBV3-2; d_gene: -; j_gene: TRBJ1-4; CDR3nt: TGTGCCAGCACTTCCTCTAATGAAAAACTGTTTTTT; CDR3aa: CASTSSNEKLFF
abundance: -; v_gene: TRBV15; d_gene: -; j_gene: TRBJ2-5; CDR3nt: TGTGCCACCAGCAGAGATCGTCGGGGTTCTGAGGAGACCCAGTACTTC; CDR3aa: CATSRDRRGSEETQYF
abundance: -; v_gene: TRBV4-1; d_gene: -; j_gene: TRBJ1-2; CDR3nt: TGCGCCAGCAGCCAAGGGCAGGGCAATGGCTACACCTTC; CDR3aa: CASSQGQGNGYTF